The 14 T cell receptor beta chains below all came from one sample that was sequenced in a study of vaccination effects on CD4 cells after COVID-19. CD4+ T cells specific for antigen were expanded with viral peptide pools by the ViraFEST assay before sequencing. Subsequent to a culture period of more than 9 days, CD4+ T cells were isolated. No vaccinee had earlier SARS-CoV-2 infection, and nucleocapsid antibodies were negative. Only in-frame clones appear in the TCRdb table, and some are missing; sequencing was by immunoSEQ multiplex PCR. Among tens of thousands of clones listed, approximately 69% were seen once. These TCRs are of unknown antigen specificity. Specimen: CD4+ T cells from PBMCs cultured with SARS-CoV-2 spike peptides, collected before COVID-19 vaccination. These receptors all stem from a human donor who received a COVID-19 vaccine.

The rearrangement uses TRBV7-9 and TRBJ2-1; 13 bases map to TRBD2. Unmatched junction bases numbered 7, after V lost 4 bases and J lost 10 bases. The CDR3 is made up of 15 amino acids. CDR1 and CDR2 (germline): SEHNR, FQNEAQ (reference sequence). CDR3 region: CASSSRLAGGWEQFF. CDR3 DNA: TGTGCCAGCAGCTCCAGACTAGCGGGAGGTTGGGAGCAGTTCTTC.

The chain couples TRBV30 to TRBJ1-5; D perhaps matches TRBD1 (6 bases). This CDR3 is built from 12 residues. CDR1 GTSNPN and CDR2 SVGIG come from the germline V gene (reference sequence). V was shortened by 3 bases and J by 13 bases, with 16 bases between the two germline ends. This chain's CDR3 is CAWSRDTPAQHF. DNA of the CDR3: TGTGCCTGGAGCCGGGACACCCCTGCGCAGCATTTT.

CDR3 in DNA: TGTGCCAGCAGCCCACGGGAGTTCAATCAGCCCCAGCATTTT. The encoded protein is CASSPREFNQPQHF. The rearrangement joins TRBV6-4 to TRBJ1-5; D unclear. The CDR3 has 14 amino acids. Germline-derived CDR1 and CDR2 are MRHNA and SNTAGT. V lost 6 bases and J lost 3, with 12 bases in between.

V is TRBV10-3 and J is TRBJ2-1; 10 bases align to TRBD2. After removal of 10 bases from V and 7 bases from J, the junction contained 7 bases not matched to a gene. The CDR3 loop spans 13 amino acids. The V gene's germline CDR1 is ENHRY and CDR2 SYGVKD. CDR3: CATGLAIGNEQFF. The CDR3, as DNA: TGTGCCACGGGACTAGCGATTGGTAATGAGCAGTTCTTC.

This clone is termed medium-sized. This chain uses TRBV6-5 with TRBJ2-1; a possible D gene is TRBD2 (6 bases). The CDR3 is 15 residues long. CDR1 and CDR2 from the germline V gene are MNHEY and SVGAGI. The V end was cut by 0 bases, the J end by 0 bases, with 6 bases between. As DNA, the CDR3 is TGTGCCAGCAGTTACTCGACTAGCTCCTACAATGAGCAGTTCTTC. It encodes CASSYSTSSYNEQFF.

The sample holds a few counts of this clone. This chain links TRBV5-4 with TRBJ2-2, with D possibly matching TRBD1 (6 bases). V was pared by 0 bases and J by 1 base, with 7 bases between. CDR1 and CDR2 (germline): SGHNT, YYREEE (reference sequence). The length of the CDR3 is 15 residues. In DNA form, the CDR3 reads TGTGCCAGCAGCTTGGGCAGGGGGAACACCGGGGAGCTGTTTTTT. This translates into CASSLGRGNTGELFF.

This sequence joins TRBV7-6 and TRBJ2-1, with a possible D match to TRBD1 (5 bases). Trimming took off 3 bases at V and 5 bases at J, with 8 bases between the two ends. The germline gives CDR1 SGHVS, CDR2 FNYEAQ. The CDR3 length is 13 residues. CDR3 sequence: CASSFATDNEQFF. CDR3 bases: TGTGCCAGCAGCTTCGCGACAGACAATGAGCAGTTCTTC.

A few counts support this clone. V is TRBV9 and J is TRBJ2-7; no reliable D call. This CDR3 contains 13 residues. Germline V gives CDR1 SGDLS, CDR2 YYNGEE. Trimming left V 0 bases short and J 3 bases short, with 7 bases between. CDR3 DNA sequence: TGTGCCAGCAGCGTAGACGGTCTCTACGAGCAGTACTTC. Its protein is CASSVDGLYEQYF.

This chain uses TRBV7-9 with TRBJ2-3, with TRBD2 identical over 10 bases. Germline loops: CDR1 SEHNR, CDR2 FQNEAQ (reference sequence). Trimming at V came to 4 bases and at J to 4 bases, leaving 5 bases not matched to a gene. This CDR3 region has 15 residues. The CDR3 sequence is CASSYGTSASDTQYF. Here the CDR3 DNA reads TGTGCCAGCAGCTACGGGACTAGCGCGTCAGATACGCAGTATTTT.

The chain combines TRBV5-6 with TRBJ1-3; TRBD1 matches 8 bases. The CDR3 spans 17 residues. CDR1 and CDR2 (germline): SGHDT, YYEEEE. V trimming: 4 bases; J trimming: 5 bases; junction bases outside the gene matches: 14. This CDR3 reads CASSLGQEGVRRNTIYF. The CDR3 DNA reads TGTGCCAGCAGCCTGGGACAGGAAGGGGTTAGAAGAAACACCATATATTTT.

The chain has TRBV6-4 and TRBJ2-1, with D uncertain. Germline values: CDR1 MRHNA, CDR2 SNTAGT. The CDR3 sequence is 12 residues long. The V gene lost 3 bases and the J gene lost 7 bases, with 7 bases spanning the gap. CDR3 nucleotides: TGTGCCAGCAGTGATTGGAAGAATGAGCAGTTCTTC. Its protein is CASSDWKNEQFF.

This sequence joins TRBV5-5 and TRBJ1-5, with 7 positions matching TRBD1. The CDR3 is 17 residues long. V shed 0 bases, J shed 0 bases, and the junction held 6 bases outside the gene matches. CDR1 is SGHKS, CDR2 YYEKEE, per germline (reference sequence). The CDR3 region is CASSLESGTASNQPQHF. The CDR3 coding sequence is TGTGCCAGCAGCTTGGAATCCGGGACAGCTAGCAATCAGCCCCAGCATTTT.

The CDR3 coding sequence is TGTGCCTGGAGCAGAGGGAGTAGCAATCAGCCCCAGCATTTT. Translating it yields CAWSRGSSNQPQHF. The chain employs TRBV30 and TRBJ1-5; D unresolved. Trimming took off 3 bases at V and 0 bases at J, with 9 bases between the two ends. CDR1 GTSNPN and CDR2 SVGIG come from the germline V gene (reference sequence). The CDR3 runs 14 residues.

The chain employs TRBV6-5 and TRBJ1-3; 11 bases agree with TRBD1. This CDR3 region has 15 residues. The V segment lost 6 bases and the J segment 4 bases; nucleotides outside the gene matches: 5. Germline V CDR1 and CDR2: MNHEY, SVGAGI. The chain's CDR3 is CASRMDRGPGNTIYF. The CDR3 nucleotides read TGTGCCAGCAGGATGGACAGGGGGCCCGGAAACACCATATATTTT.